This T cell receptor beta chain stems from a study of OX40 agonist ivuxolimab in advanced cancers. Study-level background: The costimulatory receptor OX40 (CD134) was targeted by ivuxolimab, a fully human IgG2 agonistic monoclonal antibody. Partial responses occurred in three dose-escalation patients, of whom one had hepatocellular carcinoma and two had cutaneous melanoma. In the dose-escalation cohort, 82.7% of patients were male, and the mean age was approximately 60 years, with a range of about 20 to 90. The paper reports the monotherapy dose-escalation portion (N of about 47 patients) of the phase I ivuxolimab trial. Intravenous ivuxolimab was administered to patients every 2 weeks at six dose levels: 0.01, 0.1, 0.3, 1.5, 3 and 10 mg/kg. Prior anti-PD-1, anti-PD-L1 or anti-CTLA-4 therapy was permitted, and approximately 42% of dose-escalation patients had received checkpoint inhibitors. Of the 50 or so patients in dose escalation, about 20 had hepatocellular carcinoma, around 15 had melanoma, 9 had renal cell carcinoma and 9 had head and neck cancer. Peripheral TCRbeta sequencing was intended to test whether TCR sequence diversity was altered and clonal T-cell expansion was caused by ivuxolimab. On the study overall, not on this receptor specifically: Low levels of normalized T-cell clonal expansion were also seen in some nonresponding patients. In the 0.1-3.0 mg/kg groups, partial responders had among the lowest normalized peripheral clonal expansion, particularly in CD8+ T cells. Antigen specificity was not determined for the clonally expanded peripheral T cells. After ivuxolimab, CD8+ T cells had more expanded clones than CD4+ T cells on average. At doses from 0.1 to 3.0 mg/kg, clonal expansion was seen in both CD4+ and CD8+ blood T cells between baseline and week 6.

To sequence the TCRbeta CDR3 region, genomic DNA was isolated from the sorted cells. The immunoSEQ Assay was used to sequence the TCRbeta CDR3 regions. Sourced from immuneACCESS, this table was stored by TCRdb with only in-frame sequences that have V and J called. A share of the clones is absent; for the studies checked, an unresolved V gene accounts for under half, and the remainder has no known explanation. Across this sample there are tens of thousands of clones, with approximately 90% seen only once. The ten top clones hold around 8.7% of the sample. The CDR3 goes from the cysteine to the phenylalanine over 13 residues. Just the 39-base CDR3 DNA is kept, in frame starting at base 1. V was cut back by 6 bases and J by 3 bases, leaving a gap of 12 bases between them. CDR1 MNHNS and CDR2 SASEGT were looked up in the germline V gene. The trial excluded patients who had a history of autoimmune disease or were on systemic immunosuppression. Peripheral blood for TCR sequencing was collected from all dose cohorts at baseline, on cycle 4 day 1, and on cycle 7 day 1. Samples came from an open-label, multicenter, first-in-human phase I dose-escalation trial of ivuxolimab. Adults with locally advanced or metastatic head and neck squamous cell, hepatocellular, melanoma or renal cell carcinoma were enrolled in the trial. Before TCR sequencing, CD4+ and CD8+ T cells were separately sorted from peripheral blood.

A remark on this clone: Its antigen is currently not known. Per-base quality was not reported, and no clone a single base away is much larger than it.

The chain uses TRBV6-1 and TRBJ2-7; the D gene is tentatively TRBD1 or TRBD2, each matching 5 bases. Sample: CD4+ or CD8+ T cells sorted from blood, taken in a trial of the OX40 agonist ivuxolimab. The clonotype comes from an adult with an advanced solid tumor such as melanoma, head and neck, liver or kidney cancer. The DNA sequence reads TGTGCCAGCAGCCGGGACCTAGACTACGAGCAGTACTTC. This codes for CASSRDLDYEQYF.